This TCR beta chain was identified in a study of blood T cell repertoires in COVID-19. This clone was seen a handful of times. This CDR3 region has 15 residues. The germline CDR1 and CDR2 sequences are SGHTA and FQGNSA. V lost 5 bases, J lost 7 bases, and 15 bases lay in between. Measured with immunoSEQ multiplex PCR; TCRdb has only the in-frame clones, and not every one. Of more than 300,000 clones listed, 92% were seen once; the top ten hold around a sixth. Sequencing used PBMCs or T cells enriched from blood (not recorded which). The sequence was collected from a woman under 40 who had recovered from COVID-19. V gene TRBV7-2 combines with J gene TRBJ1-6, with D perhaps matching TRBD1 (6 bases). CDR3 nucleotides: TGTGCCAGCAGCCTATACAGGGTGGAGAATTCACCCCTCCACTTT. This sequence encodes CASSLYRVENSPLHF.